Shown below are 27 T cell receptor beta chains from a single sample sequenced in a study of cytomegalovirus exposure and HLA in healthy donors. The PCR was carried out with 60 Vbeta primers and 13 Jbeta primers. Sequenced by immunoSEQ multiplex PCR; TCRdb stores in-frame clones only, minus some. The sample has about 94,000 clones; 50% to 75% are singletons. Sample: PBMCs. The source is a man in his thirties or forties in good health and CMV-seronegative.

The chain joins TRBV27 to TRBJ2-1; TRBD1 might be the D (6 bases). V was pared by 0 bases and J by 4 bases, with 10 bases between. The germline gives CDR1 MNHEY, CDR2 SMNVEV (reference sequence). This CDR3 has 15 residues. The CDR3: CASSLSGAIYNEQFF. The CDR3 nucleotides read TGTGCCAGCAGTTTATCGGGGGCCATTTACAATGAGCAGTTCTTC.

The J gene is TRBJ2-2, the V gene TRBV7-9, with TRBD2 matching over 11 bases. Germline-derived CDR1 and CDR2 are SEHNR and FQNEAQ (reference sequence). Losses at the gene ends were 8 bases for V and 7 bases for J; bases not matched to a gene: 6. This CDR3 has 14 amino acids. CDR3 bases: TGTGCCAGCTCCCTAGCGGGAGGAGTCGGGGAGCTGTTTTTT. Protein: CASSLAGGVGELFF.

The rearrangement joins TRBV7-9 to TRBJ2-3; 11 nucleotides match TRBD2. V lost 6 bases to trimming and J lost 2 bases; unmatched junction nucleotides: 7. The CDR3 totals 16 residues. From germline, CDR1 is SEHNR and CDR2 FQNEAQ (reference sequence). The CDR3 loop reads CASSFPSGGNTDTQYF. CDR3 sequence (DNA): TGTGCCAGCAGTTTCCCTAGCGGGGGGAACACAGATACGCAGTATTTT.

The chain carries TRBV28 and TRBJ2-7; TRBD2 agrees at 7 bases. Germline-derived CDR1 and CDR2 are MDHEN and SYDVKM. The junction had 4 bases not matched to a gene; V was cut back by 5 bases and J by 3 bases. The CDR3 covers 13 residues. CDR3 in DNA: TGTGCCAGCAGTCCGACTAGCAGCTACGAGCAGTACTTC. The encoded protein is CASSPTSSYEQYF.

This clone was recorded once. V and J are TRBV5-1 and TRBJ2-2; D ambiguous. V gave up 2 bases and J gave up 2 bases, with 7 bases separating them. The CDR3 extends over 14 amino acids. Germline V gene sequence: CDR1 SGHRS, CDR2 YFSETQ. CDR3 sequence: CASSFSGNTGELFF. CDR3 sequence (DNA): TGCGCCAGCAGCTTCTCAGGAAACACCGGGGAGCTGTTTTTT.

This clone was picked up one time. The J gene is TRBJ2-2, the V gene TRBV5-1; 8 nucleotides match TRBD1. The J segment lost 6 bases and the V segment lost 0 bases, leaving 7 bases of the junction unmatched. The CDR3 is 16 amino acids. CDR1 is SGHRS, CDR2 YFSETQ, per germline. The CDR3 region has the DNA TGCGCCAGCAGCTTGGGATATATGACAGGGGCCGGGGAGCTGTTTTTT. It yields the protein CASSLGYMTGAGELFF.

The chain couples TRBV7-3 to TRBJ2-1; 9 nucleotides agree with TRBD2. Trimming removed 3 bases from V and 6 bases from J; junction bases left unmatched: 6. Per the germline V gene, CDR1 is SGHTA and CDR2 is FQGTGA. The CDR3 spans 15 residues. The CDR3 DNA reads TGTGCCAGCAGCTTGGGGGGACTAGCAAGCAATGAGCAGTTCTTC. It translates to CASSLGGLASNEQFF.

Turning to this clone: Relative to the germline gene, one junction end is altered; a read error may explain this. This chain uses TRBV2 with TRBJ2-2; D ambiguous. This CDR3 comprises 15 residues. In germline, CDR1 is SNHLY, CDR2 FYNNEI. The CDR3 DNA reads TGTGCCAGCAGTGAATTTGGAGCGAACACTGGGGAGCTGTTTTTT. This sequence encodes CASSEFGANTGELFF. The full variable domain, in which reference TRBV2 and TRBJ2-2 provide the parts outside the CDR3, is EPEVTQTPSHQVTQMGQEVILRCVPISNHLYFYWYRQILGQKVEFLVSFYNNEISEKSEIFDDQFSVERPDGSNFTLKIRSTKLEDSAMYFCASSEFGANTGELFFGEGSRLTVL.

As DNA, the CDR3 is TGCGCCAGCAGCTTGGACGGACAGGGGGACCCCACAGATACGCAGTATTTT. Protein sequence: CASSLDGQGDPTDTQYF. The gene calls are TRBV5-1 and TRBJ2-3; 10 nucleotides match TRBD1. The trim removed 0 bases at V and 2 bases at J, leaving 6 bases unmatched. Germline-derived CDR1 and CDR2 are SGHRS and YFSETQ. CDR3 length: 17 amino acids.

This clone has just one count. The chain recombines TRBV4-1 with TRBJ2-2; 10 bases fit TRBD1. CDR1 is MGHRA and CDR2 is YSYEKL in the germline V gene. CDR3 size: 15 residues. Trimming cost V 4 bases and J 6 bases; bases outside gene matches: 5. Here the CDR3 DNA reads TGCGCCAGCAGCCGACAGGGGGCGGGATCCGGGGAGCTGTTTTTT. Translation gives CASSRQGAGSGELFF.

The CDR3: CASRPTETGELFF. In nucleotides, the CDR3 is TGTGCCAGCAGGCCGACTGAGACCGGGGAGCTGTTTTTT. The chain carries TRBV6-1 and TRBJ2-2; D is unclear. CDR1 and CDR2 (germline): MNHNS, SASEGT. The V end lost 6 bases, the J end lost 5 bases, and 10 bases lay between the germline ends. This CDR3 comprises 13 residues.

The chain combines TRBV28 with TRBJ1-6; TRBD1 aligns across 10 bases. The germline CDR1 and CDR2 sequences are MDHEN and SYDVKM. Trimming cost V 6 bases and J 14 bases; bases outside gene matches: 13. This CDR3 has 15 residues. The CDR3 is CASRAGGQGIRALHF. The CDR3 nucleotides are TGTGCCAGCAGGGCCGGGGGACAGGGGATTCGGGCCCTCCACTTT.

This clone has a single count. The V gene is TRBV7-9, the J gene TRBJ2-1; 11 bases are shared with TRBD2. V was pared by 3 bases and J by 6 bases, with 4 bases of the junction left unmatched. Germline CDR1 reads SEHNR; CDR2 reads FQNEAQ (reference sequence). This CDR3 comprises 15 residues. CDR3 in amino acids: CASSFSGRAGNEQFF. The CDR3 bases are TGTGCCAGCAGCTTTAGCGGGAGGGCCGGCAATGAGCAGTTCTTC.

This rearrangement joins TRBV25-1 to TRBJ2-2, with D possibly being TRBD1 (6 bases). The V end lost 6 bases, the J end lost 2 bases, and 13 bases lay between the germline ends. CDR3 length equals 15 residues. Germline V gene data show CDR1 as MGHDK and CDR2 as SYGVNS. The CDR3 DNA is TGTGCCAGCAGGTTAAAAGGGGGTAACACCGGGGAGCTGTTTTTT. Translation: CASRLKGGNTGELFF.

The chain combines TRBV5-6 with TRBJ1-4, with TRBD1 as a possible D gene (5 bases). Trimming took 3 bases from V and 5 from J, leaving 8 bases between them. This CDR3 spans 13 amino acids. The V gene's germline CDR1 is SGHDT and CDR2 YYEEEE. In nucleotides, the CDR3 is TGTGCCAGCAGCTACGGGGGGAATGAAAAACTGTTTTTT. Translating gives CASSYGGNEKLFF. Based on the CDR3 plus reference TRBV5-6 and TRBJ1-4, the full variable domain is DAGVTQSPTHLIKTRGQQVTLRCSPKSGHDTVSWYQQALGQGPQFIFQYYEEEERQRGNFPDRFSGHQFPNYSSELNVNALLLGDSALYLCASSYGGNEKLFFGSGTQLSVL.

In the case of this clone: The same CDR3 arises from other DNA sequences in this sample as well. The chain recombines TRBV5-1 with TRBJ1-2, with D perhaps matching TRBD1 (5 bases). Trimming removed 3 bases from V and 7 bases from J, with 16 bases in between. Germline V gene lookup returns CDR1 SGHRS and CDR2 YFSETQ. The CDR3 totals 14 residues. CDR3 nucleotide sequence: TGCGCCAGCAGCTCGGACCCAGGGCTCTCTGGCTACACCTTC. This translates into CASSSDPGLSGYTF. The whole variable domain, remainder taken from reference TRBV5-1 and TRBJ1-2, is KAGVTQTPRYLIKTRGQQVTLSCSPISGHRSVSWYQQTPGQGLQFLFEYFSETQRNKGNFPGRFSGRQFSNSRSEMNVSTLELGDSALYLCASSSDPGLSGYTFGSGTRLTVV.

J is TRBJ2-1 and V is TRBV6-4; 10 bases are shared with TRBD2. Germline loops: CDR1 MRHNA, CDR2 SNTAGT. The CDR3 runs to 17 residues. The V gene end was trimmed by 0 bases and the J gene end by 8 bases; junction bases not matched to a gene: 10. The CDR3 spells CASSDSPSGSEGDEQFF. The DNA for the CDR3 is TGTGCCAGCAGTGACTCGCCTAGCGGGAGCGAGGGCGATGAGCAGTTCTTC.

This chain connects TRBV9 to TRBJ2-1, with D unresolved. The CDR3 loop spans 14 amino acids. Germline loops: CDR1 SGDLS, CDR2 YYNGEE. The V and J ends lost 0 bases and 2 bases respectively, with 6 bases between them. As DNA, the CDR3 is TGTGCCAGCAGCGTAGCGCGAACCTACAATGAGCAGTTCTTC. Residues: CASSVARTYNEQFF.

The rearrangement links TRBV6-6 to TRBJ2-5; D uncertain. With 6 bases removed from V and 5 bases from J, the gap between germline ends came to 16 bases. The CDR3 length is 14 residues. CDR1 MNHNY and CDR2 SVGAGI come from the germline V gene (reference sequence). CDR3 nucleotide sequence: TGTGCCAGCAGCCCCCGCCCGGAGATTGAGACCCAGTACTTC. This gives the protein CASSPRPEIETQYF.

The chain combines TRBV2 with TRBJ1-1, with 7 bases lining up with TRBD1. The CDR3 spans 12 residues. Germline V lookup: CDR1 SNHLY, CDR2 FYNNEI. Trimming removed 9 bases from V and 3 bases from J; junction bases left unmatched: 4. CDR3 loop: CARRDRDTEAFF. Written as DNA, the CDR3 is TGTGCCAGGAGAGACAGGGACACTGAAGCTTTCTTT.

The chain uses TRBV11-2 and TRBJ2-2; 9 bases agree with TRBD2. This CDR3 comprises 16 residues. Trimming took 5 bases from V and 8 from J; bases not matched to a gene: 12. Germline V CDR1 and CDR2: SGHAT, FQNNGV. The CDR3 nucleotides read TGTGCCAGCAGCCCTCTACGCGGGAGGGCAGGGGGGGAGCTGTTTTTT. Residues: CASSPLRGRAGGELFF.

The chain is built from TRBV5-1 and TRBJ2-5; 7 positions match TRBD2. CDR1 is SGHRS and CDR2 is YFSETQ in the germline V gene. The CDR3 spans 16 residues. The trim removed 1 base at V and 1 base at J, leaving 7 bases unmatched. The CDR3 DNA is TGCGCCAGCAGCTTGACGGGGGGAGCCTTCCAAGAGACCCAGTACTTC. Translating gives CASSLTGGAFQETQYF.

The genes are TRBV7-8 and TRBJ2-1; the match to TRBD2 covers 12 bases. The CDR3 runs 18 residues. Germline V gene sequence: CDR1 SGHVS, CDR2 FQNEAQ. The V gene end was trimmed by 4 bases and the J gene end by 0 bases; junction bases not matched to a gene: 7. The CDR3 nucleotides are TGTGCCAGCAGCTACCTAGCGGGGGGGCTAAGCTCCTACAATGAGCAGTTCTTC. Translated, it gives CASSYLAGGLSSYNEQFF.

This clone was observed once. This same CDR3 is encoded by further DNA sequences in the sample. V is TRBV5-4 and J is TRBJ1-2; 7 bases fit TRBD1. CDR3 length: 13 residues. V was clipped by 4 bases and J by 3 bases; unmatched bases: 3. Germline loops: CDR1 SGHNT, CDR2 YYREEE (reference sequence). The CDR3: CASSRDRDYGYTF. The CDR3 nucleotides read TGTGCCAGCAGCCGCGACAGGGACTATGGCTACACCTTC.

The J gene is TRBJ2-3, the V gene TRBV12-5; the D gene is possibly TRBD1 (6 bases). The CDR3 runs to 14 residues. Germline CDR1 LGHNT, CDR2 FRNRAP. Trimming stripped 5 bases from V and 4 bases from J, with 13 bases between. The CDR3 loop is CASGTGQAPDTQYF. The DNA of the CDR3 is TGTGCTAGTGGTACAGGGCAGGCCCCAGATACGCAGTATTTT.

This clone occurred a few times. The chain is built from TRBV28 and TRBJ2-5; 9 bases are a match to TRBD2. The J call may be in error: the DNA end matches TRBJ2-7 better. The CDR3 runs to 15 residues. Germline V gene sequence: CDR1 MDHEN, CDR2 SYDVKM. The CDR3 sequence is CASSFVSGRSYEQYF. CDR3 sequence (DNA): TGTGCCAGCAGTTTTGTTAGCGGGAGATCCTACGAGCAGTACTTC.

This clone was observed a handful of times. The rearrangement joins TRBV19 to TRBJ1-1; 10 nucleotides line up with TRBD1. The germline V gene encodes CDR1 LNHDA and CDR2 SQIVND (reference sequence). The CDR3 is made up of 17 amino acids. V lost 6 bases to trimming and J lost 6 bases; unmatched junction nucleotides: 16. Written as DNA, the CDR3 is TGTGCCAGTAGACTAAACCGGGACAGGGGAAAGAGGTCTGAAGCTTTCTTT. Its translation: CASRLNRDRGKRSEAFF.